This is a list of T cell receptor beta chains from one sample in a study of radiation and T cells in renal cell carcinoma. Some clones are missing from TCRdb's copy, which holds only in-frame ones; the method was immunoSEQ multiplex PCR. Here the sample spans roughly 120,000 clones, about four fifths being singletons. Here the sequenced sample was blood, taken from a patient whose treatment included radiotherapy and nephrectomy. The receptor set was obtained from a woman aged 55-69 years with renal cell carcinoma. CDR3s include the opening cysteine and the closing phenylalanine or tryptophan. The order of the fields is J gene, clone size, V gene, D gene, CDR3 DNA, CDR3 protein. D genes are given only for firm matches. Size is omitted from some rows. Given values are once, few, many or a class for expanded clones.

TRBJ2-3 | NA | TRBV6-6 | NA | TGTGCCAGCGCAGGGACGTCTGTTGGCACAGATACGCAGTATTTT | CASAGTSVGTDTQYF
TRBJ1-1 | NA | TRBV5-1 | NA | TGCGCCAGCAGCTTTAACCCCTCTTCGCGGGGGGGTAACACTGAAGCTTTCTTT | CASSFNPSSRGGNTEAFF
TRBJ2-5 | NA | TRBV7-2 | NA | TGTGCCAGCAGCCCCCAATTGGGGAACCAAGAGACCCAGTACTTC | CASSPQLGNQETQYF
TRBJ2-7 | NA | TRBV6-6 | TRBD1 | TGTGCCAGCAGTTCACCCGGGACAGGAGCCTCCTACGAGCAGTACTTC | CASSSPGTGASYEQYF
TRBJ2-2 | few | TRBV5-1 | NA | TGCGCCAGCAGCCTGGGACCCTCCTACGCGAACACCGGGGAGCTGTTTTTT | CASSLGPSYANTGELFF
TRBJ1-3 | NA | TRBV30 | NA | TGTGCCTTCTTATCCGGAAACACCATATATTTT | CAFLSGNTIYF
TRBJ1-4 | NA | TRBV19 | NA | TGTGCCAGTAGTATAATCAGCGGGGGCTATAATGAAAAACTGTTTTTT | CASSIISGGYNEKLFF
TRBJ2-1 | NA | TRBV4-3 | NA | TGCGCCAGCAGCCAAGTGGGACCCGGGGTTCGAGGTGAGCAGTTCTTC | CASSQVGPGVRGEQFF
TRBJ1-2 | NA | TRBV2 | NA | TGTGCCAGCAGTGTTATGGCAGGTTCTAACTATGGCTACACCTTC | CASSVMAGSNYGYTF
TRBJ1-4 | NA | TRBV28 | NA | TGTGCCAGCAGCACAGGAGGTTCAACTAATGAAAAACTGTTTTTT | CASSTGGSTNEKLFF
TRBJ2-1 | NA | TRBV11-3 | NA | TGTGCCAGCAGCTTAGTTACGGCGTCGCGGAAGTTCTTC | CASSLVTASRKFF
TRBJ2-1 | NA | TRBV7-8 | NA | TGTGCCAGCAGCTTAGCCTTGAACACCGTCGACAATGAGCAGTTCTTC | CASSLALNTVDNEQFF
TRBJ1-2 | few | TRBV30 | TRBD1 | TGTGCCTGGAGTGCGACAGGGTCACTTACCTATGGCTACACCTTC | CAWSATGSLTYGYTF
TRBJ1-3 | NA | TRBV9 | NA | TGTGCCAGCAGCGTAGGTCAGGGAAATGGAAACACCATATATTTT | CASSVGQGNGNTIYF
TRBJ1-2 | NA | TRBV29-1 | NA | TGCAGCGTCCCCAAAGGGGGAGGTGACTATGGCTACACCTTC | CSVPKGGGDYGYTF
TRBJ2-2 | NA | TRBV11-2 | NA | TGTGCCAGCAGCCCCCTCGGGCAGACCGGGGAGCTGTTTTTT | CASSPLGQTGELFF
TRBJ2-7 | NA | TRBV29-1 | NA | TGCAGCGTGGCCTTTAACTCCTACGAGCAGTACTTC | CSVAFNSYEQYF
TRBJ1-1 | NA | TRBV19 | NA | TGTGCCAGTAGTCGCTCTGGGAACACTGAAGCTTTCTTT | CASSRSGNTEAFF
TRBJ1-2 | NA | TRBV5-1 | TRBD1 | TGCGCCAGCAGCCCGGGACAGGGAAGGGCCGAGTTTTATGGCTACACCTTC | CASSPGQGRAEFYGYTF
TRBJ1-6 | NA | TRBV7-9 | NA | TGTGCCAGCAGCTTACCGGGGGGGAATTCACCCCTCCACTTT | CASSLPGGNSPLHF
TRBJ2-5 | NA | TRBV5-6 | NA | TGTGCCAGCAGCCTTATGGGGGACTACCAAGAGACCCAGTACTTC | CASSLMGDYQETQYF
TRBJ2-3 | NA | TRBV27 | NA | TGTGCCAGGTTGAAACCGGGCCCCTTACTATATTTT | CARLKPGPLLYF
TRBJ2-1 | NA | TRBV7-3 | NA | TGTGCCAGCAGCCCGCAGACTAGCTCCTACAATGAGCAGTTCTTC | CASSPQTSSYNEQFF
TRBJ2-3 | once | TRBV6-5 | TRBD1 | TGTGCCAGCAGCACCGGACAGGGGGCTTCGGATACGCAGTATTTT | CASSTGQGASDTQYF
TRBJ2-7 | NA | TRBV7-2 | NA | TGTGCCAGCAGCTTTGGGCCCTCCGGGACTGGCTCCTACGAGCAGTACTTC | CASSFGPSGTGSYEQYF
TRBJ2-5 | NA | TRBV6-5 | NA | TGTGCCAGCAGTTACCCGGGGACAGAGACCCAGTACTTC | CASSYPGTETQYF
TRBJ1-3 | NA | TRBV5-1 | NA | TGCGCCAGCAGCTTGGGCAGCTCAGGGCGAAACACCATATATTTT | CASSLGSSGRNTIYF
TRBJ2-7 | NA | TRBV28 | TRBD1 | TGTGCCAGCAGAACTATACAGGGGCCCTACGAGCAGTACTTC | CASRTIQGPYEQYF
TRBJ1-2 | NA | TRBV29-1 | NA | TGCAGCGTTATACAGGGTTCGGGCTACACCTTC | CSVIQGSGYTF
TRBJ2-6 | NA | TRBV28 | NA | TGTGCCAGCAGTTTATGGGGACTCTCCTCTGGGGCCAACGTCCTGACTTTC | CASSLWGLSSGANVLTF
TRBJ1-3 | few | TRBV4-3 | NA | TGCGCCAGCAGCCAAATGGTCGGGGGGCTAGATGGAAACACCATATATTTT | CASSQMVGGLDGNTIYF
TRBJ1-1 | NA | TRBV9 | NA | TGTGCCAGCAGCGTCGGGTCTGAAGCTTTCTTT | CASSVGSEAFF
TRBJ2-7 | once | TRBV7-9 | TRBD1 | TGTGCCAGCAGCTCCCAGGGGGACTCCTACGAGCAGTACTTC | CASSSQGDSYEQYF
TRBJ1-5 | NA | TRBV27 | NA | TGTGCCAGCAGTTTAACTCAGGGAGGCCCGGGGGGCAATCAGCCCCAGCATTTT | CASSLTQGGPGGNQPQHF
TRBJ2-3 | once | TRBV7-9 | TRBD2 | TGTGCCAGCAGCTTGAGCCTTCCGACTAGCGGCACAGATACGCAGTATTTT | CASSLSLPTSGTDTQYF
TRBJ2-3 | NA | TRBV19 | TRBD1 | TGTGCCAGTAGTGACAGGGGAGTGACGCAGTATTTT | CASSDRGVTQYF
TRBJ1-2 | once | TRBV4-1 | NA | TGCGCCAGCAGCCAAGATGACAGGAACTATGGCTACACCTTC | CASSQDDRNYGYTF
TRBJ2-7 | NA | TRBV2 | TRBD2 | TGTGCCAGCAGTGAAGGGACTAGCTTCTACGAGCAGTACTTC | CASSEGTSFYEQYF
TRBJ1-1 | NA | TRBV5-6 | NA | TGTGCCAGCAGCTCCCTCGCGGGGGGAGACACTGAAGCTTTCTTT | CASSSLAGGDTEAFF
TRBJ1-2 | NA | TRBV2 | NA | TGTGCCAGCATAATCATGGGACTGGCTGGCTACACCTTC | CASIIMGLAGYTF
TRBJ2-1 | NA | TRBV28 | NA | TGTGCCAGCAGTGGAATACCGGGATTGCGCTCCTCCTACAATGAGCAGTTCTTC | CASSGIPGLRSSYNEQFF
TRBJ2-7 | NA | TRBV6-6 | NA | TGTGCCAGCGACCCCATTGGGGGGAGCTCCTACGAGCAGTACTTC | CASDPIGGSSYEQYF
TRBJ1-3 | NA | TRBV19 | NA | TGTGCCAGTGGGACGGACAGTCTCTTTGGAAACACCATATATTTT | CASGTDSLFGNTIYF
TRBJ1-1 | NA | TRBV5-1 | NA | TGCGCCAGCAGCTCGCCCCAGGGCGCTGAAGCTTTCTTT | CASSSPQGAEAFF
TRBJ2-1 | NA | TRBV7-3 | NA | TGTGCCAGCAGCCTGGAGTTTGGGAGCTACAATGAGCAGTTCTTC | CASSLEFGSYNEQFF
TRBJ2-7 | medium-sized | TRBV7-9 | NA | TGTGCCAGCAGCCCCGTCGTAGGGTCTACTGCCGAGCAGTACTTC | CASSPVVGSTAEQYF
TRBJ1-2 | NA | TRBV27 | NA | TGTGCCAGCTTTAACACTAACTATGGCTACACCTTC | CASFNTNYGYTF
TRBJ2-1 | once | TRBV5-1 | TRBD2 | TGCGCCAGCAGCTTCACAGCGGGGGGTGAGCAGTTCTTC | CASSFTAGGEQFF
TRBJ2-1 | NA | TRBV13 | TRBD2 | TGTGCCAGCAGCCGCGGGGGAAACTCCTACAATGAGCAGTTCTTC | CASSRGGNSYNEQFF
TRBJ1-1 | few | TRBV7-2 | NA | TGTGCCAGCAGCCCCCCCGGTGGGGGGTTTGGGGCTTTCTTT | CASSPPGGGFGAFF
TRBJ2-2 | NA | TRBV6-5 | NA | TGTGCCAGCAGGGTCCCTATGGGGACCGGGGAGCTGTTTTTT | CASRVPMGTGELFF
TRBJ2-2 | NA | TRBV7-2 | TRBD2 | TGTGCCAGCAGCCCGAGCGGGGGAACCACCGGGGAGCTGTTTTTT | CASSPSGGTTGELFF
TRBJ2-3 | NA | TRBV19 | NA | TGTGCCAGTAGTATTGGCAGGGTGACAGATACGCAGTATTTT | CASSIGRVTDTQYF
TRBJ1-1 | NA | TRBV19 | NA | TGTGCCAGTAGTATCGATGGCAGGGTGAACACTGAAGCTTTCTTT | CASSIDGRVNTEAFF
TRBJ1-4 | once | TRBV5-1 | TRBD1 | TGCGCCAGCAGCTCGGGACAGGGGGCGCAGATGGGCGAAAAACTGTTTTTT | CASSSGQGAQMGEKLFF
TRBJ2-7 | NA | TRBV6-6 | NA | TGTGCCACCTCAGCCGGGACCCTAAACTACGAGCAGTACTTC | CATSAGTLNYEQYF
TRBJ1-5 | once | TRBV6-4 | NA | TGTGCCAGCAGTACAGAAAGCAATCAGCCCCAGCATTTT | CASSTESNQPQHF
TRBJ2-3 | few | TRBV9 | TRBD2 | TGTGCCAGCAGCGACGGACTAGCGGGGCTCACAGATACGCAGTATTTT | CASSDGLAGLTDTQYF